This TCR beta chain was captured by sequencing in a study of technical replicates of blood from several donors listed by TCRdb under 2017. Details on this clone: Its cognate antigen has yet to be identified. Within one base of it there is no much larger clone, and no base qualities were kept.

The germline V gene (reference sequence) provides CDR1 LNHDA and CDR2 SQIVND. The CDR3 starts with the cysteine, ends with the phenylalanine, and has 16 residues. Here the CDR3 DNA is all that survives: 48 bases in frame from base 1. The V end gives up 5 bases and the J end 1 base, leaving 6 bases in the junction not matched to a gene. The method behind the library was the immunoSEQ multiplex PCR assay. TCRdb took this table from immuneACCESS and kept in-frame rearrangements with V and J called. Such tables lack part of the clones; where checked against another copy, unresolved V genes explain under half of the gap, and the rest is unexplained. The sample records 50,000 to 65,000 clones, 80% to 95% of which are singletons. In total, the top ten clones hold 4.3% of the sample.

Material: PBMCs. The receptor's source is a human donor in good health. Some clones in this sample may be carry-over from other donors' samples. The V and J segments used are TRBV19 and TRBJ2-3; 10 bases in the junction line up with TRBD2. The base sequence is TGTGCCAGTAGTGTTGGGACTAGCGTCCGCACAGATACGCAGTATTTT. Its translation is CASSVGTSVRTDTQYF. The full variable domain, completed from the reference TRBV19 and TRBJ2-3 proteins outside the CDR3, reads DGGITQSPKYLFRKEGQNVTLSCEQNLNHDAMYWYRQDPGQGLRLIYYSQIVNDFQKGDIAEGYSVSREKKESFPLTVTSAQKNPTAFYLCASSVGTSVRTDTQYFGPGTRLTVL.